This entry describes one TCR beta chain. No cognate antigen has been identified for it. No clone much larger than this one lies a single base away; base qualities are absent. The data were obtained in a study of blood T cell repertoires in COVID-19 (dated by TCRdb to about 2020). Concerning the study at large: Collaborator samples came from the United States, Italy and Spain and covered acute and convalescent phases of COVID-19. The samples were drawn from the first 160 participants of the ongoing ImmuneRACE study and from some 1,300 subjects provided by 6 global collaborators. Subjects who had been exposed to COVID-19, were actively infected with it, or had recovered from it provided the deeply sampled blood TCRbeta repertoires that made up the dataset. Where available, HLA class I and class II types were taken from metadata supplied by the sample provider and were not determined by assay-based typing. The repertoires were released in a freely available public database meant as a resource for research on the immune response to SARS-CoV-2. The prospective study material was composed of cDNA or gDNA derived from T cells, B-cell-depleted T cells, or PBMCs. A de-identified subject ID, COVID-19 status, age in years and sex were almost always included in the sample metadata. The research as a whole found: The quantity of clinical and demographic metadata differed by source and by participant and was supplied without curation.

CDR1 KGHDR and CDR2 SFDVKD are derived from the germline V gene. The germline V end is reduced by 9 bases and the J end by 2 bases; junction bases left unmatched: 7. The CDR3 has 14 amino acids, counting the end cysteine and phenylalanine. Only CDR3 DNA remains: 42 bases, in frame from the first base. TCRbeta CDR3 regions were amplified from genomic DNA by means of the immunoSEQ Assay, a bias-controlled multiplex PCR. Processing in the source paper ran as follows. The number of nucleated cells in each sample was estimated from the amplification of reference gene primers within the assay. To quantify the absolute abundance of each unique TCRbeta CDR3 rearrangement, sequence reads were collapsed and filtered. For each sample, productive Simpson clonality was calculated by taking the square root of Simpson's diversity index across productive rearrangements. TCRdb stores this immuneACCESS table with in-frame sequences only. Part of the clones is absent; in the studies checked, under half of the shortfall reflects unresolved V genes, and no reason is known for the rest. The D gene and trimming were derived from the DNA, and the V and J assignments and clone size from that table. The sample table holds 35,000 to 45,000 clones, of which roughly 90% were seen once. Clones ranked in the top ten supply over 20% of the sample.

Collaborating institutions collected whole blood in K2EDTA tubes following their own protocols. For TCRbeta analysis, collaborators shipped samples in one of three forms: frozen whole blood, isolated PBMCs, or DNA extracted from either of those sample types. The sequenced sample was peripheral blood. This receptor was taken from a man between 60 and 70 years old with acute or convalescent COVID-19. The sequence links TRBV24-1 to TRBJ2-3, and 7 junction bases match TRBD1. Here is the DNA: TGTGCCACCGGGGGACAGAGACTCACAGATACGCAGTATTTT. The encoded protein is CATGGQRLTDTQYF.